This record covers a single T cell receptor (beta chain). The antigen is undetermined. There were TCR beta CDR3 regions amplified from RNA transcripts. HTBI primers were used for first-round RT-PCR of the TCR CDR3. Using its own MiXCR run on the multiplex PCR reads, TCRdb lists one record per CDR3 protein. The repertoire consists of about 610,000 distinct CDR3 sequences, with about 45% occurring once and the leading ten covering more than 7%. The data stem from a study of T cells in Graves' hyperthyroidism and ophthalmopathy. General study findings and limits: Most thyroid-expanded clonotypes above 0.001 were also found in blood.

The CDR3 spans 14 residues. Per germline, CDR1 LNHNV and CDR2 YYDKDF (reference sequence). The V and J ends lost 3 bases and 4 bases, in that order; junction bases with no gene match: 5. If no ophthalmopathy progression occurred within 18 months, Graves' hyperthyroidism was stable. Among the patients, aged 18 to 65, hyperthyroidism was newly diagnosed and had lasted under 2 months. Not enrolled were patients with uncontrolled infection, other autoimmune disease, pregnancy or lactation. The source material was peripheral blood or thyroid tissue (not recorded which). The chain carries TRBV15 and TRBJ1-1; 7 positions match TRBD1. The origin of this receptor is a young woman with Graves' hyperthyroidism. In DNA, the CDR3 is TGTGCCACCAGCAGCACACAGGGGAGCACTGAAGCTTTCTTT. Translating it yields CATSSTQGSTEAFF.